These T cell receptor beta chains were read from a single sample in a study of blood T cell repertoires in COVID-19. Using immunoSEQ multiplex PCR, the repertoire was profiled, and TCRdb retains in-frame clones only, with some absent. The data show a few hundred thousand clones, more than 75% seen once. The sample comprised PBMCs or T cells enriched from blood (not recorded which). The origin of the receptors is a woman aged 45-60 years who had recovered from COVID-19. Both conserved end residues are part of each CDR3. A D gene is named only where the DNA matches it firmly. Size values are once, few and many counts, or a class for expanded clones, and some rows have none.

clone size,V gene,J gene,D gene,CDR3 protein,CDR3 DNA
NA,TRBV2,TRBJ1-4,TRBD1,CASSSDRGDEKLFF,TGTGCCAGCAGCTCCGACAGGGGGGATGAAAAACTGTTTTTT
NA,TRBV24-1,TRBJ2-3,NA,CATTGDGTDTQYF,TGTGCCACCACGGGGGATGGAACAGATACGCAGTATTTT
many,TRBV4-2,TRBJ2-3,TRBD2,CASSQEASGGPDTQYF,TGTGCCAGCAGCCAAGAGGCTAGCGGGGGTCCAGATACGCAGTATTTT
NA,TRBV9,TRBJ2-3,TRBD2,CASSVAHSSGGTDTQYF,TGTGCCAGCAGCGTAGCCCATTCTAGCGGGGGCACAGATACGCAGTATTTT
few,TRBV6-1,TRBJ1-4,NA,CASSERGLSREKLFF,TGTGCCAGCAGTGAACGGGGACTCAGTCGGGAAAAACTGTTTTTT
once,TRBV15,TRBJ1-4,NA,CATSRQGANEKLFF,TGTGCCACCAGCAGGCAGGGTGCCAATGAAAAACTGTTTTTT
NA,TRBV28,TRBJ1-2,NA,CASSSLSGDSYGYTF,TGTGCCAGCAGCTCCCTGTCCGGGGATTCCTATGGCTACACCTTC
once,TRBV5-1,TRBJ1-3,NA,CASSLGSTRNTIYF,TGCGCCAGCAGCTTAGGGAGCACCAGAAACACCATATATTTT
NA,TRBV5-1,TRBJ2-5,NA,CASSPEGSGETQYF,TGCGCCAGCAGCCCTGAAGGGAGCGGGGAGACCCAGTACTTC
once,TRBV7-9,TRBJ1-3,NA,CASSLLSSGNTIYF,TGTGCCAGCAGTTTACTCTCCTCTGGAAACACCATATATTTT
NA,TRBV28,TRBJ1-6,NA,CASTVDSYNSPLHF,TGTGCCAGCACCGTGGACAGCTATAATTCACCCCTCCACTTT